This entry concerns a single T cell receptor (beta chain). Its antigen is unidentified. Amplification of TCR alpha and beta CDR3 regions from RNA used iRepertoire nested multiplex PCR. TCRdb ran MiXCR on the multiplex PCR reads and lists one entry per CDR3 protein. Of a few hundred thousand distinct CDR3 sequences in the sample, 41% were seen once. Trimming took 6 bases from V and 4 from J, leaving 16 bases between them. The CDR3 consists of 14 residues. In germline, CDR1 is SQVTM, CDR2 ANQGSEA. This record comes from a study of glioma-infiltrating T cells. Findings of the study overall: Very few CDR3 sequences were shared between tissue and blood.

The chain recombines TRBV29-1 with TRBJ1-5, with D perhaps TRBD1 (5 bases). Sample: glioma tissue, nonneoplastic brain tissue, or PBMCs (not recorded which). The sequence was obtained from a human donor with low-grade glioma or glioblastoma, undergoing nonglioma brain surgery, or in good health (not recorded which). The CDR3 DNA reads as TGCAGCGTGGGGGGTGCAGGTCTAAATCAGCCCCAGCATTTT. Translation gives CSVGGAGLNQPQHF.